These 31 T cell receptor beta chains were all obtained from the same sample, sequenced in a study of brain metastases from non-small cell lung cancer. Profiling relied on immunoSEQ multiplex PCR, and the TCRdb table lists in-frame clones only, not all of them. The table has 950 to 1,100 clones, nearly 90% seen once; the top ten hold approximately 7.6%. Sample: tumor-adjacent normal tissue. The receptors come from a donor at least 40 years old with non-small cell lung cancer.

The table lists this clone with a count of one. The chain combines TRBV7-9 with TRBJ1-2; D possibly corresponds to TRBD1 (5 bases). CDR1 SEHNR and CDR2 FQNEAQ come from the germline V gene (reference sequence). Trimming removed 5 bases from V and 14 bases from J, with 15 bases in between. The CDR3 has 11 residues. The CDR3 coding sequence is TGTGCCAGCAGCCGGGGGGTTGCAGAAACCTTC. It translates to CASSRGVAETF. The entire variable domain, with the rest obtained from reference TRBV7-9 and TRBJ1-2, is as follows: DTGVSQNPRHKITKRGQNVTFRCDPISEHNRLYWYRQTLGQGPEFLTYFQNEAQLEKSRLLSDRFSAERPKGSFSTLEIQRTEQGDSAMYLCASSRGVAETFGSGTRLTVV.

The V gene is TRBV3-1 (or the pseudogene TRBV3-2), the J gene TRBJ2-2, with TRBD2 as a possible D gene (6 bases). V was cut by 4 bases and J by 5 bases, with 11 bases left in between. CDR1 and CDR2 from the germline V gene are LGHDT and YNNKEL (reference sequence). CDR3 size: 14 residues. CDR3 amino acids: CASSRDWATGELFF. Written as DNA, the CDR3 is TGTGCCAGCAGCCGGGACTGGGCGACCGGGGAGCTGTTTTTT.

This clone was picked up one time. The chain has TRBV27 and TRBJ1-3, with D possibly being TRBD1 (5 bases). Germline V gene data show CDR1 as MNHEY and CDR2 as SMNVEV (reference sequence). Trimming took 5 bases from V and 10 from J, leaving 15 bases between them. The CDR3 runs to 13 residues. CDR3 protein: CASSPEGLRTIYF. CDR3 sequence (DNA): TGTGCCAGCAGTCCAGAGGGGTTAAGGACCATATATTTT.

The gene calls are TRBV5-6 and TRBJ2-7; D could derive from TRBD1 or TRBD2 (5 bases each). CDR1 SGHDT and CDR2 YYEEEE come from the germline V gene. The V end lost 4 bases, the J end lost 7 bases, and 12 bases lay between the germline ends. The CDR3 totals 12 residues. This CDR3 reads CASSPNGAEQYF. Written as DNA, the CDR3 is TGTGCCAGCAGCCCTAACGGGGCGGAGCAGTACTTC.

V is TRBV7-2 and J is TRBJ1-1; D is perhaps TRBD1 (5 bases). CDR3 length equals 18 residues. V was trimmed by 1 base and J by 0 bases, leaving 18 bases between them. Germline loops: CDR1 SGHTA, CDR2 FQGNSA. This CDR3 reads CASSLVWDGRNLNTEAFF. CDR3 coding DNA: TGTGCCAGCAGCTTAGTTTGGGACGGCAGAAATCTGAACACTGAAGCTTTCTTT. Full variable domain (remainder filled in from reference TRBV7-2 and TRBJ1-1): GAGVSQSPSNKVTEKGKDVELRCDPISGHTALYWYRQSLGQGLEFLIYFQGNSAPDKSGLPSDRFSAERTGGSVSTLTIQRTQQEDSAVYLCASSLVWDGRNLNTEAFFGQGTRLTVV.

CDR3 coding DNA: TGCGCCAGCAGCCAAAGGACTAGCGGGGGGGTTGATGAGCAGTTCTTC. As protein: CASSQRTSGGVDEQFF. The chain employs TRBV5-1 and TRBJ2-1, with 15 bases matching TRBD2. This CDR3 comprises 16 residues. The V and J ends lost 4 bases and 8 bases, in that order; junction bases with no gene match: 7. Germline V gives CDR1 SGHRS, CDR2 YFSETQ.

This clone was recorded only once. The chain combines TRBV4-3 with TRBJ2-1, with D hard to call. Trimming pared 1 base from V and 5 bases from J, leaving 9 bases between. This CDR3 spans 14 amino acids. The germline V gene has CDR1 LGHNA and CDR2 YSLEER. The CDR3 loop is CASSQGWANNEQFF. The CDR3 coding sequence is TGCGCCAGCAGCCAAGGGTGGGCTAACAATGAGCAGTTCTTC.

Here the CDR3 reads CASSPTDGPGNTIYF. The CDR3 bases are TGTGCCAGCAGCCCGACGGACGGACCTGGAAACACCATATATTTT. The chain employs TRBV5-6 and TRBJ1-3; D unresolved. V gave up 4 bases and J gave up 2 bases, with 13 bases separating them. The CDR3 totals 15 residues. Germline CDR1 SGHDT, CDR2 YYEEEE.

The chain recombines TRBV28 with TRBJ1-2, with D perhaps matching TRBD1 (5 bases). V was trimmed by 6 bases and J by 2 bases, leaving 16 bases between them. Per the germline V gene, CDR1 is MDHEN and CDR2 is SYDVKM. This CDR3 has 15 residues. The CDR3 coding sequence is TGTGCCAGCAGCCCTCGGGGCAGGCTGAACTATGGCTACACCTTC. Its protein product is CASSPRGRLNYGYTF.

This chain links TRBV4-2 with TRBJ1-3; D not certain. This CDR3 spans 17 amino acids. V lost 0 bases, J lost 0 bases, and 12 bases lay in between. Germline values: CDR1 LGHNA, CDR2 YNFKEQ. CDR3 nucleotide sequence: TGTGCCAGCAGCCAAGATCCTGAGTTAGTCTCTGGAAACACCATATATTTT. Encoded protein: CASSQDPELVSGNTIYF.

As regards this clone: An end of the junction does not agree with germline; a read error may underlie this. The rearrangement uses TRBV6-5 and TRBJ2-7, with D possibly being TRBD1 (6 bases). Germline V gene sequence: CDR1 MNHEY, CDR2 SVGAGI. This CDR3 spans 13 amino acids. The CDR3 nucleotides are TGTGCCAGCAGTTTCCCAGAAACAGGGATTGAGGTCTTC. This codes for CASSFPETGIEVF.

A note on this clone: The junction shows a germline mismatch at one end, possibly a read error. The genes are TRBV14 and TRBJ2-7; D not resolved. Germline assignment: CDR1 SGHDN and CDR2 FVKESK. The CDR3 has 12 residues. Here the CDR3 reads CASSQEMGEQYF. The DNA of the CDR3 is TGTGCTAGCAGCCAAGAAATGGGTGAGCAGTACTTC.

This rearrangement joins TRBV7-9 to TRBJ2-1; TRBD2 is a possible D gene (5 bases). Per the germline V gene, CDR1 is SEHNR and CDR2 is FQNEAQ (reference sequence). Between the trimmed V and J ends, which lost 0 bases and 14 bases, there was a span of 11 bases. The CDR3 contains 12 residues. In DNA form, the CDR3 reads TGTGCCAGCAGCTTAGCGGGAGATCAGGAGTTCTTC. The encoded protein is CASSLAGDQEFF.

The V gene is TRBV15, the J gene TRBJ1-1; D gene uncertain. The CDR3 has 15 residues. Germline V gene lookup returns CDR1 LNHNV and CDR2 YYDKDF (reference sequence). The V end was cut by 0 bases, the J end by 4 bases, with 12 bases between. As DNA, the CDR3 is TGTGCCACCAGCAGAGAGGAAGGAGCACTCACTGAAGCTTTCTTT. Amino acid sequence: CATSREEGALTEAFF.

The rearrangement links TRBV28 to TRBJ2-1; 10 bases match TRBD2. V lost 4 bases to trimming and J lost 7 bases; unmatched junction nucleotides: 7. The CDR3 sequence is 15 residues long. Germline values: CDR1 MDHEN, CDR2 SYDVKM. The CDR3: CASSSRLAGGNEQFF. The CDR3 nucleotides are TGTGCCAGCAGTTCAAGACTAGCGGGCGGAAATGAGCAGTTCTTC.

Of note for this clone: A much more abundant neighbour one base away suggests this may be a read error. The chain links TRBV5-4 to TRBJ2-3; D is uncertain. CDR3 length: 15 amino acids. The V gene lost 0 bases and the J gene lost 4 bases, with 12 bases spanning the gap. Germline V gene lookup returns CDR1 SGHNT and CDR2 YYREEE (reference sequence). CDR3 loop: CASSLGQDEADTQYF. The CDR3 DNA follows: TGTGCCAGCAGCTTGGGTCAGGATGAAGCAGATACGCAGTATTTT.

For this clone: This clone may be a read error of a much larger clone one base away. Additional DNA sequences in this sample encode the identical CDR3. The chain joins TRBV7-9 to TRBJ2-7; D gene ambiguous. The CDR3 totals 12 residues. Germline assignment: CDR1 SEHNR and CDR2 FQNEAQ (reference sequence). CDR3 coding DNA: TGTGCCAGTAGCTTAGAGGCCTACGAGCAGTACTTC. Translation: CASSLEAYEQYF.

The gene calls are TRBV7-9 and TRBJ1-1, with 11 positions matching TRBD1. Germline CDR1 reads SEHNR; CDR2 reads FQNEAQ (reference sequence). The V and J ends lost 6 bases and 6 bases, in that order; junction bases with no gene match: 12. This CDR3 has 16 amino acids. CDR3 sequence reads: CASSQSSGTGGPEAFF. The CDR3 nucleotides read TGTGCCAGCAGTCAGTCCTCCGGGACAGGGGGTCCTGAAGCTTTCTTT.

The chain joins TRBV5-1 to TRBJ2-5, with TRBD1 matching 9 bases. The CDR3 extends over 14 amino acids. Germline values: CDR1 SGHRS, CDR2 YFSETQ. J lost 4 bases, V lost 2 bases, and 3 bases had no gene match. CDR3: CASSFGQGPETQYF. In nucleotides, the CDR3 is TGCGCCAGCAGCTTTGGACAGGGGCCAGAGACCCAGTACTTC.

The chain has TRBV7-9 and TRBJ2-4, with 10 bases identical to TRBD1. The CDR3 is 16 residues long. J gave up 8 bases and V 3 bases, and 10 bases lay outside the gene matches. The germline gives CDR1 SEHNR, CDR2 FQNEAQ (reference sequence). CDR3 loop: CASSFGDRGSLDIQYF. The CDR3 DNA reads TGTGCCAGCAGCTTTGGGGACAGGGGCAGTTTGGACATTCAGTACTTC.

CDR3 sequence reads: CASSTGTANQPQHF. For the CDR3, the DNA is TGTGCCAGCAGCACCGGGACGGCGAATCAGCCCCAGCATTTT. The chain employs TRBV21-1 and TRBJ1-5. TRBV21-1 is listed as a pseudogene. There are 14 residues in the CDR3.

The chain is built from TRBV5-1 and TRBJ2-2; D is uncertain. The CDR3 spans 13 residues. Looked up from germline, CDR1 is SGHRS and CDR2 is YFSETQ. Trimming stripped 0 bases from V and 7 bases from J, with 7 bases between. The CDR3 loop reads CASSLEQHGELFF. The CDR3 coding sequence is TGCGCCAGCAGCTTGGAGCAGCACGGGGAGCTGTTTTTT.

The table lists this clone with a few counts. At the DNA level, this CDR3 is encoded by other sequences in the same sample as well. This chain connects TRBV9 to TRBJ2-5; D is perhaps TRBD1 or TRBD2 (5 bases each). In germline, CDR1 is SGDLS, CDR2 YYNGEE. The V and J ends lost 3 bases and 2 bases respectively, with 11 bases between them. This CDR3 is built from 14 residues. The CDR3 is CASSAWDHQETQYF. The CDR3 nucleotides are TGTGCCAGCAGCGCCTGGGACCATCAAGAGACCCAGTACTTC.

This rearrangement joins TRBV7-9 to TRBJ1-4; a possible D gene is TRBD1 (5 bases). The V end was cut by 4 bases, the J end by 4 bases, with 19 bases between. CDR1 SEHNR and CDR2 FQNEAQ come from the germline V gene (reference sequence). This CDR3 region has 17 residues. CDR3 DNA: TGTGCCAGCAGCTCTCCACCGGGCGGGGGTCGTAATGAAAAACTGTTTTTT. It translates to CASSSPPGGGRNEKLFF.

CDR3 sequence: CASSDDRGSVGYTF. CDR3 nucleotide sequence: TGTGCCAGCAGTGACGACCGCGGCAGTGTGGGCTACACCTTC. The chain carries TRBV25-1 and TRBJ1-2; no clear D gene. CDR3 length equals 14 residues. V was clipped by 3 bases and J by 8 bases, with 16 bases between them. The germline V gene has CDR1 MGHDK and CDR2 SYGVNS.

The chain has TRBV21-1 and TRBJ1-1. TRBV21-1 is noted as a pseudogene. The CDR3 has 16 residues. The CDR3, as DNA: TGTGCCAGCAGCAAAAAGTTGGACGGGGAGGACACTGAAGCTTTCTTT. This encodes CASSKKLDGEDTEAFF.

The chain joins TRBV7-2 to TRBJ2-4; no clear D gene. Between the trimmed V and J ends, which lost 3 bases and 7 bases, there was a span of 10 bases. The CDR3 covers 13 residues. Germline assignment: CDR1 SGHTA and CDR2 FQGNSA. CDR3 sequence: CASSFYGTNIQYF. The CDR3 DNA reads TGTGCCAGCAGCTTCTACGGTACGAACATTCAGTACTTC.

The CDR3 region is CASSDTGTGYEQYF. CDR3 nucleotides: TGTGCCAGCAGTGATACAGGGACTGGATACGAGCAGTACTTC. The genes are TRBV6-1 and TRBJ2-7; D assignment may be TRBD1 or TRBD2 (6 bases each). Trimming left V 3 bases short and J 4 bases short, with 13 bases between. CDR1 and CDR2 (germline): MNHNS, SASEGT. The length of the CDR3 is 14 residues.

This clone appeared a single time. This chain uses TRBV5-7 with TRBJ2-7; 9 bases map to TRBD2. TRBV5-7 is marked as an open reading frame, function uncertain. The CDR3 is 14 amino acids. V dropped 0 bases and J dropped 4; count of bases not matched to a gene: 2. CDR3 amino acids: CASSLGLADYEQYF. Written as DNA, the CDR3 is TGTGCCAGCAGCTTGGGACTAGCGGATTACGAGCAGTACTTC.

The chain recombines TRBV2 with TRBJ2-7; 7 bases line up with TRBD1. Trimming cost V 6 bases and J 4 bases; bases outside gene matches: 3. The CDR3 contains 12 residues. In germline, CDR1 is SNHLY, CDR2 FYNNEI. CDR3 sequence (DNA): TGTGCCAGCAGGGGGACAGTTTACGAGCAGTACTTC. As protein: CASRGTVYEQYF.

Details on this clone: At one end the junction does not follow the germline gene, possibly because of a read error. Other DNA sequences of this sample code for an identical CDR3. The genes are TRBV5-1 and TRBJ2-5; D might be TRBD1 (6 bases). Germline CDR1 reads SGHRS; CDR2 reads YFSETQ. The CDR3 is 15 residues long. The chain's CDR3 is CASSLLESGEETQYF. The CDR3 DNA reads TGCGCCAGCAGCTTGCTAGAATCAGGGGAAGAGACCCAATACTTC.